This T cell receptor (beta chain) is from a study of cytomegalovirus exposure and HLA in healthy donors. V was pared by 3 bases and J by 0 bases, with 9 bases between. Germline loops: CDR1 LNHDA, CDR2 SQIVND (reference sequence). CDR3 size: 15 residues. These donors were members of the 120-subject validation cohort, a group separate from the approximately 640-subject first cohort. Assay: immunoSEQ multiplex PCR; the TCRdb copy retains only in-frame clones and omits some. In the table there are 150,000 or so clones, less than 90% of which are singletons. The chain uses TRBV19 and TRBJ1-5, with D hard to call. The sequencing input was PBMCs. This clonotype was sampled from a man aged 18 to 29 in good health and CMV-seropositive. The CDR3 bases are TGTGCCAGTAGTATGGCAGTTTATAGCAATCAGCCCCAGCATTTT. It codes for CASSMAVYSNQPQHF.